This entry lists 32 T cell receptor beta chains sequenced from one sample in a study of T cells in localized non-small cell lung cancer (dated by TCRdb to 2020 to 2022). The library was made by the immunoSEQ multiplex PCR assay. Not all clones reach the TCRdb copy of this immuneACCESS table, which keeps in-frame sequences only. Checked studies attribute under half of the gap to unresolved V genes and leave the rest unexplained. The sample records 2,500 to 4,000 clones, less than 35% of which are singletons. Jointly, the top ten make up 8.5% to 10% of the sample. The material was lung tumor tissue, obtained before any cancer treatment. Every receptor here comes from a man aged 35-75 years with stage I lung adenocarcinoma.

The chain has TRBV18 and TRBJ1-1; D remains unclear. V was clipped by 5 bases and J by 5 bases, with 12 bases between them. This CDR3 comprises 13 residues. Germline V gives CDR1 KGHSH, CDR2 LQKENI. The CDR3 is CASSISRDTEAFF. The CDR3 nucleotides read TGTGCCAGCTCAATCTCTAGGGATACTGAAGCTTTCTTT.

J is TRBJ2-3 and V is TRBV29-1; 9 bases are a match to TRBD2. V dropped 5 bases and J dropped 3; count of bases not matched to a gene: 9. CDR3 length: 15 amino acids. Per the germline V gene, CDR1 is SQVTM and CDR2 is ANQGSEA. The CDR3 is CSVKFGGGGTDTQYF. CDR3 bases: TGCAGCGTTAAGTTCGGCGGGGGGGGGACAGATACGCAGTATTTT.

The chain links TRBV19 to TRBJ1-4, with a possible D match to TRBD1 (5 bases). Germline V CDR1 and CDR2: LNHDA, SQIVND (reference sequence). V shed 6 bases and J shed 8 bases, with 25 bases lying between them. The CDR3 length is 17 residues. Here the CDR3 reads CASRNRAGTGVGEKLFF. CDR3 sequence (DNA): TGTGCCAGTAGGAACCGTGCAGGGACGGGAGTCGGAGAAAAACTGTTTTTT.

This clone is labeled medium-sized (0.01 to 0.1%). V gene TRBV11-3 combines with J gene TRBJ1-3, with D possibly TRBD1 on 5 matching bases. CDR1 is SGHNT and CDR2 is YENEEA in the germline V gene. The CDR3 spans 15 residues. V lost 0 bases and J 1 base, leaving 7 bases between the germline ends. Here the CDR3 DNA reads TGTGCCAGCAGCTTAGAGAAGGGGTCTGGAAACACCATATATTTT. Amino acid sequence: CASSLEKGSGNTIYF.

This clone has more than one count but fewer than ten. CDR3 residues: CASSKGQVGNEQFF. The CDR3 DNA reads as TGTGCCAGCAGTAAAGGGCAAGTGGGCAATGAGCAGTTCTTC. The rearrangement links TRBV9 to TRBJ2-1; D not certain. Trimming stripped 5 bases from V and 6 bases from J, with 15 bases between. Germline-derived CDR1 and CDR2 are SGDLS and YYNGEE. This CDR3 is 14 amino acids long. Combining the CDR3 with reference TRBV9 and TRBJ2-1 gives the whole variable domain DSGVTQTPKHLITATGQRVTLRCSPRSGDLSVYWYQQSLDQGLQFLIQYYNGEERAKGNILERFSAQQFPDLHSELNLSSLELGDSALYFCASSKGQVGNEQFFGPGTRLTVL.

The chain uses TRBV28 and TRBJ1-1; D is perhaps TRBD1 (5 bases). Trimming cost V 7 bases and J 0 bases, with 6 bases left between them. The CDR3 has 12 amino acids. CDR1 is MDHEN, CDR2 SYDVKM, per germline. The chain's CDR3 is CASKDMNTEAFF. In DNA form, the CDR3 reads TGTGCCAGCAAGGACATGAACACTGAAGCTTTCTTT.

The chain employs TRBV12-5 and TRBJ1-5; D is possibly TRBD1 (5 bases). Germline V CDR1 and CDR2: LGHNT, FRNRAP. CDR3 length: 15 amino acids. CDR3 nucleotide sequence: TGTGCGAGGGTCCTCCGAGACAGTTGCAATCAGCCCCAGCATTTT. Protein sequence: CARVLRDSCNQPQHF.

This clone counts as medium-sized. The chain uses TRBV11-3 and TRBJ1-5; D uncertain. The CDR3 runs to 15 residues. CDR1 is SGHNT, CDR2 YENEEA, per germline. Deletions cut 4 bases from V and 5 bases from J, with 15 bases between. CDR3: CASSYRKGADQPQHF. The CDR3 DNA follows: TGTGCCAGCAGCTACCGGAAGGGAGCGGATCAGCCCCAGCATTTT. The full variable domain, its missing parts supplied by reference TRBV11-3 and TRBJ1-5, is EAGVVQSPRYKIIEKKQPVAFWCNPISGHNTLYWYLQNLGQGPELLIRYENEEAVDDSQLPKDRFSAERLKGVDSTLKIQPAELGDSAVYLCASSYRKGADQPQHFGDGTRLSIL.

The CDR3 reads CAWSRDPKTGTQYF. Written as DNA, the CDR3 is TGTGCCTGGAGCCGGGACCCAAAAACAGGGACCCAGTACTTC. V and J are TRBV30 and TRBJ2-5; either TRBD1 or TRBD2 may supply D (5 bases each). CDR3 length: 14 amino acids. Germline V lookup: CDR1 GTSNPN, CDR2 SVGIG (reference sequence). Trimming shortened V by 3 bases and J by 7 bases, and 18 bases separated the two germline ends. Based on the CDR3 plus reference TRBV30 and TRBJ2-5, the full variable domain is SQTIHQWPATLVQPVGSPLSLECTVEGTSNPNLYWYRQAAGRGLQLLFYSVGIGQISSEVPQNLSASRPQDRQFILSSKKLLLSDSGFYLCAWSRDPKTGTQYFGPGTRLLVL.

The chain is built from TRBV28 and TRBJ1-6; D uncertain. Germline CDR1 and CDR2: MDHEN and SYDVKM. The V end was cut by 1 base, the J end by 0 bases, with 1 base between. CDR3 size: 14 residues. CDR3 region: CASSLFSYNSPLHF. The CDR3 region has the DNA TGTGCCAGCAGTTTATTCTCCTATAATTCACCCCTCCACTTT.

By share of the sample, this clone is medium-sized (0.01 to 0.1%). The CDR3 coding sequence is TGTGCCAGCAGTTATGGGACGCAATCTAATGAGCAGTTCTTC. Its protein product is CASSYGTQSNEQFF. This chain connects TRBV6-8 to TRBJ2-1; D may match TRBD1 or TRBD2 (5 bases each). Germline V gene data show CDR1 as MNHGY and CDR2 as SAAAGT. CDR3 length: 14 amino acids. V lost 3 bases to trimming and J lost 7 bases, with 13 bases between them.

The chain uses TRBV10-2 and TRBJ2-2; D gene uncertain. Trimming shortened V by 5 bases and J by 4 bases, and 5 bases separated the two germline ends. CDR3 length: 12 amino acids. Germline CDR1 reads WSHSY; CDR2 reads SAAADI. The CDR3 protein is CASSSVTGELFF. CDR3 DNA sequence: TGCGCCAGCAGTTCAGTCACCGGGGAGCTGTTTTTT.

This sequence joins TRBV19 and TRBJ2-2, with a tentative D call TRBD2 (6 bases). The CDR3 contains 17 residues. CDR1 is LNHDA, CDR2 SQIVND, per germline (reference sequence). Trimming shortened V by 6 bases and J by 4 bases, and 21 bases separated the two germline ends. CDR3 coding DNA: TGTGCCAGTAGGGGGGGATGGGTAGGCGAGATCACCGGGGAGCTGTTTTTT. Protein product: CASRGGWVGEITGELFF.

This clone was seen only a few times. This rearrangement joins TRBV7-1 to TRBJ1-5, with D unclear. TRBV7-1 is identified as an open reading frame with a role that is uncertain. The CDR3 contains 13 residues. V dropped 4 bases and J dropped 6 bases, with 10 bases sitting between them. In DNA, the CDR3 is TGTGCCAGCAGCTTAGAGGGTTTTCAGCCCCAGCATTTT. This translates into CASSLEGFQPQHF.

This rearrangement joins TRBV30 to TRBJ1-1; D perhaps matches TRBD1 (5 bases). With 0 bases removed from V and 6 bases from J, the gap between germline ends came to 11 bases. Germline V gene lookup returns CDR1 GTSNPN and CDR2 SVGIG (reference sequence). The CDR3 runs to 13 residues. The CDR3 DNA reads TGTGCCTGGAGTGTGGGGGGAGAGGCTGAAGCTTTCTTT. Translation gives CAWSVGGEAEAFF.

This clone was observed a few times. The chain is built from TRBV11-3 and TRBJ2-6, with 7 bases matching TRBD1. The CDR3 is 15 residues long. CDR1 is SGHNT, CDR2 YENEEA, per germline. The V and J ends lost 7 bases and 2 bases, in that order; junction bases with no gene match: 5. The CDR3 region is CASTHDRAGANVLTF. The CDR3 coding sequence is TGTGCCAGCACCCATGACAGGGCTGGGGCCAACGTCCTGACTTTC.

This clone appeared a few times. The chain joins TRBV7-7 to TRBJ2-3; no clear D. The V gene lost 3 bases and the J gene lost 0 bases, with 7 bases spanning the gap. The CDR3 length is 14 residues. Per the germline V gene, CDR1 is SSHAT and CDR2 is FNYEAQ (reference sequence). The CDR3 DNA reads as TGTGCCAGCAGCTTGCCCCTTAGCACAGATACGCAGTATTTT. Translation: CASSLPLSTDTQYF.

By sample share, this clone is medium-sized. The chain is built from TRBV6-8 and TRBJ2-3, with 11 bases lining up with TRBD2. Germline CDR1 is MNHGY and CDR2 is SAAAGT. The V gene end was trimmed by 5 bases and the J gene end by 2 bases; junction bases not matched to a gene: 6. This CDR3 region has 16 residues. The CDR3 region is CASSENSGGATDTQYF. CDR3 coding DNA: TGTGCCAGCAGTGAGAATAGCGGGGGGGCCACAGATACGCAGTATTTT.

This clone was found once. CDR3 coding DNA: TGTGCCTGGAACCAGGGGGGGTCTGATACGCAGTATTTT. It codes for CAWNQGGSDTQYF. The rearrangement links TRBV30 to TRBJ2-3; D might be TRBD1 or TRBD2, each matching 7 bases. The V end was cut by 4 bases, the J end by 6 bases, with 14 bases between. Germline CDR1 GTSNPN, CDR2 SVGIG (reference sequence). The CDR3 runs 13 residues.

The chain employs TRBV6-8 and TRBJ1-6; weak D call: TRBD1 (5 bases). V was clipped by 10 bases and J by 7 bases, with 14 bases between them. The germline gives CDR1 MNHGY, CDR2 SAAAGT. The CDR3 covers 13 residues. The CDR3 DNA sequence: TGTGCCATCAGGGACGGACCCAATTCACCCCTCCACTTT. Protein sequence: CAIRDGPNSPLHF.

V and J are TRBV25-1 and TRBJ2-3; the match to TRBD2 covers 13 bases. The length of the CDR3 is 15 residues. Looked up from germline, CDR1 is MGHDK and CDR2 is SYGVNS. V dropped 4 bases and J dropped 3; count of bases not matched to a gene: 1. CDR3 region: CASSGGLAGTDTQYF. In DNA, the CDR3 is TGTGCCAGCAGTGGGGGACTAGCGGGGACAGATACGCAGTATTTT.

By sample share, this clone is medium-sized. This sequence joins TRBV4-1 and TRBJ2-7; D possibly corresponds to TRBD1 (6 bases). Germline CDR1 MGHRA, CDR2 YSYEKL. V shed 8 bases and J shed 7 bases, with 18 bases lying between them. The CDR3 sequence is 13 residues long. CDR3 protein: CASGQGSLREQYF. CDR3 DNA sequence: TGCGCCAGCGGGCAGGGGAGCCTACGGGAGCAGTACTTC.

The chain recombines TRBV10-3 with TRBJ1-4; tentative D call: TRBD1 (5 bases). Germline V gene data show CDR1 as ENHRY and CDR2 as SYGVKD. The CDR3 contains 13 residues. V lost 11 bases, J lost 5 bases, and 15 bases lay in between. The CDR3: CAGRRDGNEKLFF. The CDR3 nucleotides are TGTGCCGGAAGACGGGACGGAAATGAAAAACTGTTTTTT.

This clone appeared a few times. The CDR3 is CASSQQGSDQPQHF. The CDR3 DNA reads TGTGCCAGCAGCCAACAGGGGAGTGATCAGCCCCAGCATTTT. The V and J genes are TRBV9 and TRBJ1-5, with 7 bases fitting TRBD1. The CDR3 has 14 amino acids. Germline loops: CDR1 SGDLS, CDR2 YYNGEE. Unmatched junction bases numbered 6, after V lost 4 bases and J lost 5 bases.

In its sample, this clone was seen a few times. The chain carries TRBV7-7 and TRBJ1-1; possible D gene TRBD1, 5 bases. CDR1 SSHAT and CDR2 FNYEAQ come from the germline V gene (reference sequence). This CDR3 has 14 amino acids. Trimming took off 11 bases at V and 7 bases at J, with 23 bases between the two ends. CDR3 coding DNA: TGTGCCTCACAAGCACGGGGACTACGTTATGAAGCTTTCTTT. This sequence encodes CASQARGLRYEAFF.

The chain employs TRBV18 and TRBJ2-6; the match to TRBD1 covers 8 bases. CDR1 and CDR2 (germline): KGHSH, LQKENI. The trim removed 6 bases at V and 2 bases at J, leaving 3 bases unmatched. CDR3 length equals 15 residues. The CDR3 DNA reads TGTGCCAGCTCCTCAGGGGGCGCTGGGGCCAACGTCCTGACTTTC. Its protein product is CASSSGGAGANVLTF.

The chain uses TRBV18 and TRBJ1-1, with D maybe TRBD1 (5 bases). Germline V gives CDR1 KGHSH, CDR2 LQKENI. V dropped 1 base and J dropped 4 bases, with 16 bases sitting between them. The length of the CDR3 is 16 residues. The CDR3 here is CASSPRRDPLGTEAFF. CDR3 in DNA: TGTGCCAGCTCACCACGACGGGACCCGTTGGGCACTGAAGCTTTCTTT.

This clone has only a few counts. The J gene is TRBJ1-6, the V gene TRBV9; D might be TRBD1 (5 bases). V lost 0 bases and J 5 bases, leaving 12 bases between the germline ends. Germline V gives CDR1 SGDLS, CDR2 YYNGEE. The CDR3 extends over 16 amino acids. The CDR3 coding sequence is TGTGCCAGCAGCGTAGCCGGGGGGACGCATAATTCACCCCTCCACTTT. Protein sequence: CASSVAGGTHNSPLHF.

The CDR3 bases are TGTGCCAGCAGTTCTGCAGGAGGACAGCCCCAGCATTTT. It translates to CASSSAGGQPQHF. The chain carries TRBV6-8 and TRBJ1-5; D remains ambiguous. Per the germline V gene, CDR1 is MNHGY and CDR2 is SAAAGT. The CDR3 loop spans 13 amino acids. Between the trimmed V and J ends, which lost 4 bases and 7 bases, there was a span of 11 bases.

This clone occurred a few times. The chain joins TRBV9 to TRBJ1-2, with TRBD1 matching 9 bases. This CDR3 is 13 amino acids long. V lost 5 bases, J lost 7 bases, and 6 bases stayed unmatched. The germline V gene encodes CDR1 SGDLS and CDR2 YYNGEE. CDR3: CASSAQGASGYTF. For the CDR3, the DNA is TGTGCCAGCAGTGCACAGGGGGCTTCTGGCTACACCTTC.

This clone was seen a handful of times. The chain joins TRBV11-3 to TRBJ2-7, with TRBD1 as a possible D gene (5 bases). CDR1 and CDR2 from the germline V gene are SGHNT and YENEEA. The CDR3 runs to 14 residues. V lost 4 bases, J lost 7 bases, and 17 bases lay in between. The CDR3 DNA follows: TGTGCCAGCAGCTCCCACGGTGGGGCGGCAGAGCAGTACTTC. Its translation: CASSSHGGAAEQYF.

This clone was counted between two and nine times. The chain uses TRBV6-8 and TRBJ2-1; D is possibly TRBD2 (6 bases). The CDR3 runs 12 residues. Germline lookup yields CDR1 MNHGY and CDR2 SAAAGT. V shed 0 bases and J shed 14 bases, with 11 bases lying between them. The CDR3 coding sequence is TGTGCCAGCAGTTACTCGGCGGGGACGGAGTTCTTC. It translates to CASSYSAGTEFF.